The source of this T cell receptor (beta chain) is a study of Ad26.COV2.S vaccination and SARS-CoV-2 variants. As for the study in general: The donor belonged to the COV1001 Ad26.COV2.S trial arm. Ad26.COV2.S shots went into the muscle once or twice, 56 days apart. Study results and caveats: The TCR-based breadth and depth measures might underestimate overall T cell responses. Responses of spike-specific T cells (both CD8+ and CD4+) reportedly showed substantial breadth after vaccination.

As to this clone: Its antigen is undetermined.

TCRdb's table, derived via immunoSEQ multiplex PCR, lists solely in-frame clones and lacks some. The data hold 350,000 to 450,000 clones, with 89% observed a single time. Indicated treatment: some 19 received Ad26.COV2.S at low or high dose, single or two shots; several received placebo; per-sample allocation not given. Sampling occurred on day 63 after the first vaccine or placebo injection. The source is a person between 18 and 59 years old who received the Ad26.COV2.S COVID-19 vaccine or a placebo. This sample comprised peripheral blood, obtained in a trial of Ad26.COV2.S vaccine versus placebo.

The CDR3 bases are TGTGCCAGCAGCGAGGCCTATGATTGGTCACCCCTCCACTTT. Encoded protein: CASSEAYDWSPLHF. The rearrangement uses TRBV9 and TRBJ1-6; D is ambiguous. V shed 3 bases and J shed 10 bases, with 14 bases lying between them. This CDR3 is 14 amino acids long. Germline lookup yields CDR1 SGDLS and CDR2 YYNGEE.